These T cell receptor beta chains were read from a single sample in a study of blood T cell repertoires in COVID-19. Sequencing used immunoSEQ multiplex PCR; TCRdb keeps in-frame clones, though not all of them. Here the sample spans 300,000 to 400,000 clones, over 75% being singletons. The material sequenced was PBMCs or T cells enriched from blood (not recorded which). The receptors were sampled from a woman under 40 with acute COVID-19. CDR3s include the opening cysteine and the closing phenylalanine or tryptophan. The order of the fields is clone size, D gene, J gene, V gene, CDR3 length, CDR3 DNA, CDR3 protein. A D gene is named only where the DNA matches it firmly. The size of a clone is reported for some rows only, either as once, few or many, or as a class for expanded clones.

NA,NA,TRBJ1-4,TRBV2,14,TGTGCCAGCAGAAACAGGGCCCCGTATGAAAAACTGTTTTTT,CASRNRAPYEKLFF
NA,NA,TRBJ1-2,TRBV19,14,TGTGCCAGTAGTATGTCCCCAGGTGCCGCTGGCTACACCTTC,CASSMSPGAAGYTF
NA,NA,TRBJ2-3,TRBV5-1,14,TGCGCCAGCAGCTTGCCGATAGACACAGATACGCAGTATTTT,CASSLPIDTDTQYF
NA,TRBD1,TRBJ1-1,TRBV5-1,16,TGCGCCAGCAGTAAGGCCGGGACAGGGGGAAACACTGAAGCTTTCTTT,CASSKAGTGGNTEAFF
NA,TRBD1,TRBJ1-2,TRBV2,15,TGTGCCAGCACTCAAGAGGACAGGGGTGCCTATGGCTACACCTTC,CASTQEDRGAYGYTF
NA,NA,TRBJ1-5,TRBV21-1,17,TGTGCCAGCAGCAAGCGGCCGGGACACAGTTCCGATCAGCCCCAGCATTTT,CASSKRPGHSSDQPQHF
NA,TRBD1,TRBJ1-1,TRBV27,14,TGTGCCAGCAGTCGGTACCAGGGGGTCACTGAAGCTTTCTTT,CASSRYQGVTEAFF
once,TRBD1,TRBJ1-2,TRBV29-1,15,TGCAGCGTTGAATGCCGGGACAGTGCCTCTTATGGCTACACCTTC,CSVECRDSASYGYTF
NA,TRBD1,TRBJ2-3,TRBV4-1,15,TGCGCCAGCAGCCAAGTTCCCCCAGGGGGCGATACGCAGTATTTT,CASSQVPPGGDTQYF
NA,TRBD2,TRBJ2-7,TRBV6-1,16,TGTGCCAGCAGTGGGACTAGCGGGGGTTCAACCTACGAGCAGTACTTC,CASSGTSGGSTYEQYF
NA,NA,TRBJ1-6,TRBV18,15,TGTGCCAGCTCAAGCTCGGGACAATATAATTCACCCCTCCACTTT,CASSSSGQYNSPLHF
NA,TRBD1,TRBJ2-7,TRBV11-3,15,TGTGCCAGCAGCTTAGCCGGGACAGGTACTTACGAGCAGTACTTC,CASSLAGTGTYEQYF
NA,TRBD1,TRBJ2-7,TRBV6-1,16,TGTGCCAGCAGTGGCAGATTACAGGGGAAAGGTTACGAGCAGTACTTC,CASSGRLQGKGYEQYF
NA,NA,TRBJ1-3,TRBV12-3/TRBV12-4,13,TGTGCCAGCAGTTCGTACGGTGGAAACACCATATATTTT,CASSSYGGNTIYF
NA,NA,TRBJ2-7,TRBV2,12,TGTGCCAGCAGTGAAGCCGGCAGGGAGCAGTACTTC,CASSEAGREQYF
NA,NA,TRBJ2-5,TRBV7-9,15,TGTGCCAGCAGCGCTCCAACAGGGTTGGGAGAGACCCAGTACTTC,CASSAPTGLGETQYF
NA,NA,TRBJ2-3,TRBV21-1,15,TGTGCCAGCGGTAGGTGGCGGGGGGGCTCAGATACGCAGTATTTT,CASGRWRGGSDTQYF
NA,TRBD1,TRBJ1-1,TRBV6-5,14,TGTGCCACCAGAATCGACAGGGCGAACACTGAAGCTTTCTTT,CATRIDRANTEAFF
NA,NA,TRBJ2-7,TRBV11-3,13,TGTGCCAGCAGCTTCAGAGGATCCTACGAGCAGTACTTC,CASSFRGSYEQYF
NA,NA,TRBJ1-3,TRBV7-9,16,TGTGCCAGCAGCTTAGCGATTTCGGGCTCTGGAAACACCATATATTTT,CASSLAISGSGNTIYF
NA,TRBD1,TRBJ1-2,TRBV6-5,12,TGTGCCGGATCAGGGGGCACCTATGGCTACACCTTC,CAGSGGTYGYTF
once,NA,TRBJ1-3,TRBV9,15,TGTGCCAGCAGCCCGAGACTCTACTCTGGAAACACCATATATTTT,CASSPRLYSGNTIYF
NA,NA,TRBJ2-7,TRBV10-1,13,TGCGCCAGCAGTGACCAGTATACCTACGAGCAGTACTTC,CASSDQYTYEQYF
NA,TRBD1,TRBJ1-1,TRBV18,15,TGTGCCAGCTCCCCCCCACAGGGGGCAGGGACTGAAGCTTTCTTT,CASSPPQGAGTEAFF
NA,NA,TRBJ2-1,TRBV10-3,17,TGTGCCATCAGTGAGGGTTTAGTGGGGGGCTCCTACAATGAGCAGTTCTTC,CAISEGLVGGSYNEQFF
NA,TRBD2,TRBJ2-5,TRBV5-6,16,TGTGCCAGCAGCTTGCTTTTCGGGGGGGATCGGGAGACCCAGTACTTC,CASSLLFGGDRETQYF
NA,TRBD1,TRBJ1-3,TRBV24-1,16,TGTGCCACCAGTCCTAACAGGGGGGCGACTGGAAACACCATATATTTT,CATSPNRGATGNTIYF
few,NA,TRBJ1-1,TRBV10-3,14,TGTGCCATCAGTGAGTTCGACGGGGGGACTGAAGCTTTCTTT,CAISEFDGGTEAFF
NA,TRBD2,TRBJ2-3,TRBV7-2,16,TGTGCCAGCAGCTTATTAGGCGGGGGGAACACAGATACGCAGTATTTT,CASSLLGGGNTDTQYF
NA,NA,TRBJ1-1,TRBV27,12,TGTGCCAGCAGTTCTAGGAACACTGAAGCTTTCTTT,CASSSRNTEAFF
NA,TRBD1,TRBJ2-7,TRBV4-1,14,TGCGCCAGCAGCCAGGTTAGGGGGCCCTACGAGCAGTACTTC,CASSQVRGPYEQYF
NA,NA,TRBJ1-5,TRBV19,14,TGTGCCAGTCACGAGAGGGGACTAAATCAGCCCCAGCATTTT,CASHERGLNQPQHF
NA,NA,TRBJ2-7,TRBV7-7,16,TGTGCCAGCAGCTTAGTTGGGGGCCGGGCCCAGGGCGAGCAGTACTTC,CASSLVGGRAQGEQYF
once,NA,TRBJ1-1,TRBV19,15,TGTGCCAGTAGTATAGATCAGAGCCGGCGGGGTGAAGCTTTCTTT,CASSIDQSRRGEAFF
NA,TRBD1,TRBJ1-3,TRBV29-1,13,TGCAGCGCGACGGACAGGGCTGGAAACACCATATATTTT,CSATDRAGNTIYF
NA,TRBD2,TRBJ2-3,TRBV30,14,TGTGCCTGGAACCGGGGGGGCCTTACAGATACGCAGTATTTT,CAWNRGGLTDTQYF
NA,TRBD1,TRBJ1-1,TRBV3-1/TRBV3-2,14,TGTGCCAGCACCGACAGGGGGCTGAACACTGAAGCTTTCTTT,CASTDRGLNTEAFF
NA,TRBD1,TRBJ1-2,TRBV12-3/TRBV12-4,13,TGTGCCAGCGGACAGGGAGGGACCCTCGGCTACACCTTC,CASGQGGTLGYTF
NA,NA,TRBJ2-5,TRBV2,15,TGTGCCAGCAGTGAAGATCACGGCAGGGGCCAGACCCAGTACTTC,CASSEDHGRGQTQYF
NA,TRBD1,TRBJ1-2,TRBV5-5,18,TGTGCCAGCAGCTACCGAAATTTACAGGGGTTGATTAACTATGGCTACACCTTC,CASSYRNLQGLINYGYTF
few,NA,TRBJ1-5,TRBV6-5,15,TGTGCCAGCAGTTACTCGATGGAGAGAAATCAGCCCCAGCATTTT,CASSYSMERNQPQHF
few,NA,TRBJ1-6,TRBV6-6,16,TGTGCCAGCAGTCGACCGGCAGGCTCCTATAATTCACCCCTCCACTTT,CASSRPAGSYNSPLHF